This section outlines one T cell receptor beta chain sequence together with its context. This CDR3 spans 16 amino acids. V lost 4 bases and J lost 9; bases outside the gene matches: 17. Per the germline V gene, CDR1 is SGHRS and CDR2 is YFSETQ. This record comes from a study of PD-L1 blockade in urothelial cancer. As for the study in general: Patients' histories included 0 to 3 prior chemotherapy regimens.

The data were produced by immunoSEQ multiplex PCR, yet TCRdb's version contains in-frame clones alone and is incomplete. The sample includes around 80,000 clones, approximately 86% seen only once; the top ten take 4.5% to 6.5%. Sequences were derived from PBMCs, sampled around atezolizumab (anti-PD-L1) treatment. This receptor was identified in a woman in her seventies with urothelial cancer. V and J are TRBV5-1 and TRBJ2-7; the match to TRBD2 covers 9 bases. The chain's CDR3 is CASSPQSGRPLLGQYF. CDR3 sequence (DNA): TGCGCCAGCAGCCCCCAGAGCGGGAGGCCTCTCCTGGGGCAGTACTTC.